These 23 T cell receptor beta chains were all obtained from the same sample, sequenced in a study of blood T cell repertoires in COVID-19. Here immunoSEQ multiplex PCR was the method, and the copy in TCRdb shows in-frame clones only, minus some. This table has approximately 300,000 clones, about 85% appearing once. The specimen was PBMCs or T cells enriched from blood (not recorded which). These receptors all come from a woman aged 25 to 45 who had been exposed to COVID-19.

This chain joins TRBV11-2 and TRBJ2-7; the match to TRBD1 covers 10 bases. This CDR3 comprises 14 residues. The trim removed 3 bases at V and 6 bases at J, leaving 5 bases unmatched. The germline gives CDR1 SGHAT, CDR2 FQNNGV. CDR3 protein: CASSLGQGSLEQYF. The CDR3 nucleotides are TGTGCCAGCAGCTTGGGACAGGGGAGTCTCGAGCAGTACTTC.

This chain connects TRBV6-1 to TRBJ1-2; D remains ambiguous. Germline assignment: CDR1 MNHNS and CDR2 SASEGT. Trimming pared 2 bases from V and 6 bases from J, leaving 7 bases between. CDR3 length equals 12 residues. The CDR3 DNA reads as TGTGCCAGCAGTGAAACTTATGATGGCTACACCTTC. Translated, it gives CASSETYDGYTF.

CDR3 nucleotides: TGTGCCAGCAGTCGTCGGACTAGCGGGAGGACGTACCAAGAGACCCAGTACTTC. Encoded protein: CASSRRTSGRTYQETQYF. The V gene is TRBV28, the J gene TRBJ2-5, with 14 bases fitting TRBD2. After removal of 5 bases from V and 0 bases from J, the junction contained 8 bases not matched to a gene. CDR1 and CDR2 (germline): MDHEN, SYDVKM. The length of the CDR3 is 18 residues.

CDR3 sequence: CASREGAGGELFF. CDR3 sequence (DNA): TGTGCCAGCAGGGAGGGGGCCGGCGGGGAGCTGTTTTTT. The chain uses TRBV28 and TRBJ2-2; maybe TRBD1 (7 bases). Germline lookup yields CDR1 MDHEN and CDR2 SYDVKM. CDR3 length equals 13 residues. V dropped 6 bases and J dropped 7 bases, with 12 bases sitting between them.

The genes are TRBV19 and TRBJ1-6; 9 nucleotides match TRBD1. This CDR3 is 17 amino acids long. Germline trimming cut 5 bases from V and 0 bases from J; bases unmatched to any gene: 5. Per the germline V gene, CDR1 is LNHDA and CDR2 is SQIVND (reference sequence). CDR3 nucleotides: TGTGCCAGTAGTTGGTCGACAGGGGGCTCCTATAATTCACCCCTCCACTTT. Translation gives CASSWSTGGSYNSPLHF.

Remarks on this clone: The same CDR3 is also encoded by other DNA sequences in this sample. J is TRBJ2-3 and V is TRBV7-2, with 7 bases matching TRBD2. Germline V gives CDR1 SGHTA, CDR2 FQGNSA. This CDR3 has 13 amino acids. V lost 3 bases to trimming and J lost 3 bases; unmatched junction nucleotides: 0. CDR3 nucleotides: TGTGCCAGCAGCTTTAGCGGGACAGATACGCAGTATTTT. This translates into CASSFSGTDTQYF.

The rearrangement joins TRBV9 to TRBJ2-2, with D perhaps matching TRBD2 (6 bases). Germline values: CDR1 SGDLS, CDR2 YYNGEE. Trimming shortened V by 1 base and J by 3 bases, and 31 bases separated the two germline ends. The CDR3 contains 22 residues. The CDR3 coding sequence is TGTGCCAGCAGCGTATCCACGTACGCACTCGGGACTCATAGGGGCGACACCGGGGAGCTGTTTTTT. It translates to CASSVSTYALGTHRGDTGELFF.

This chain uses TRBV11-3 with TRBJ1-1; D is ambiguous. V dropped 0 bases and J dropped 7 bases, with 9 bases sitting between them. This CDR3 has 13 amino acids. The germline V gene has CDR1 SGHNT and CDR2 YENEEA. CDR3 DNA: TGTGCCAGCAGCTTAGAATCGGGGAATGAAGCTTTCTTT. Its translation is CASSLESGNEAFF.

V gene TRBV5-1 combines with J gene TRBJ2-7; maybe TRBD2 (5 bases). Looked up from germline, CDR1 is SGHRS and CDR2 is YFSETQ. The CDR3 contains 13 residues. Trimming pared 2 bases from V and 5 bases from J, leaving 11 bases between. CDR3 in DNA: TGCGCCAGCAGCTTCGGGATTTATAACGAGCAGTACTTC. As protein: CASSFGIYNEQYF. Based on the CDR3 plus reference TRBV5-1 and TRBJ2-7, the full variable domain is KAGVTQTPRYLIKTRGQQVTLSCSPISGHRSVSWYQQTPGQGLQFLFEYFSETQRNKGNFPGRFSGRQFSNSRSEMNVSTLELGDSALYLCASSFGIYNEQYFGPGTRLTVT.

This chain links TRBV4-1 with TRBJ1-5; TRBD1 might be the D (5 bases). Trimming shortened V by 1 base and J by 6 bases, and 19 bases separated the two germline ends. Germline V CDR1 and CDR2: MGHRA, YSYEKL. CDR3 length: 17 amino acids. CDR3 amino acids: CASSQGDGGSRSQPQHF. The CDR3 nucleotides read TGCGCCAGCAGCCAAGGGGACGGGGGTAGTAGAAGTCAGCCCCAGCATTTT.

Worth noting for this clone: Additional DNA sequences in this sample encode the identical CDR3. The V gene is TRBV4-2, the J gene TRBJ1-6; no clear D. V was shortened by 0 bases and J by 12 bases, with 12 bases between the two germline ends. The CDR3 is 14 amino acids. The germline CDR1 and CDR2 sequences are LGHNA and YNFKEQ. This CDR3 reads CASSQDRGIGPLHF. CDR3 coding DNA: TGTGCCAGCAGCCAAGATCGCGGCATTGGACCCCTCCACTTT.

The V call is TRBV30, the J call TRBJ1-2, with 9 bases aligning to TRBD1. The germline V gene encodes CDR1 GTSNPN and CDR2 SVGIG (reference sequence). V lost 2 bases and J lost 8; bases outside the gene matches: 6. This CDR3 is 13 amino acids long. The CDR3 spells CAWSINRGQGYTF. CDR3 DNA sequence: TGTGCCTGGAGTATAAACAGGGGGCAAGGCTACACCTTC.

The V gene is TRBV6-2 or TRBV6-3, the J gene TRBJ1-2, with D perhaps matching TRBD1 (5 bases). The V and J ends lost 2 bases and 7 bases respectively, with 11 bases between them. The CDR3 is made up of 13 amino acids. The V gene's germline CDR1 is MNHEY and CDR2 SVGEGT. The CDR3 sequence: CASSYQGYVGYTF. The CDR3 DNA is TGTGCCAGCAGTTACCAGGGCTATGTTGGCTACACCTTC.

This clone has a handful of counts. The gene calls are TRBV5-8 and TRBJ1-5; TRBD1 aligns across 8 bases. Germline trimming cut 6 bases from V and 3 bases from J; bases unmatched to any gene: 8. The germline V gene has CDR1 SGHTS and CDR2 YDEGEE. The length of the CDR3 is 15 residues. The CDR3 is CASTRTGTNNQPQHF. CDR3 DNA sequence: TGTGCCAGCACTAGGACAGGGACGAACAATCAGCCCCAGCATTTT.

The chain links TRBV7-8 to TRBJ2-5, with 11 positions matching TRBD2. Germline trimming cut 0 bases from V and 1 base from J; bases unmatched to any gene: 7. This CDR3 spans 18 amino acids. Germline assignment: CDR1 SGHVS and CDR2 FQNEAQ. The CDR3 DNA reads TGTGCCAGCAGCTTAGCGCGGGGACTAGCGGAGACCCAAGAGACCCAGTACTTC. It codes for CASSLARGLAETQETQYF.

The V and J genes are TRBV30 and TRBJ1-1, with a possible D match to TRBD1 (5 bases). V was cut by 5 bases and J by 7 bases, with 17 bases left in between. The germline V gene has CDR1 GTSNPN and CDR2 SVGIG (reference sequence). This CDR3 is built from 13 residues. CDR3: CAWAATGSGEAFF. CDR3 sequence (DNA): TGTGCCTGGGCAGCAACAGGTTCTGGTGAAGCTTTCTTT.

The V and J genes are TRBV11-2 and TRBJ1-4; D gene ambiguous. Looked up from germline, CDR1 is SGHAT and CDR2 is FQNNGV. The CDR3 has 16 residues. Trimming took 1 base from V and 11 from J, leaving 20 bases between them. The CDR3 region is CASSLGSLRTAGKLFF. The CDR3 DNA reads as TGTGCCAGCAGCTTAGGTTCGTTGCGGACCGCGGGGAAACTGTTTTTT.

V and J are TRBV19 and TRBJ1-1, with no clear D. The CDR3 consists of 13 residues. V was cut by 1 base and J by 6 bases, with 9 bases left in between. In germline, CDR1 is LNHDA, CDR2 SQIVND (reference sequence). This chain's CDR3 is CASSIVTGSEAFF. The CDR3 DNA reads TGTGCCAGTAGTATAGTAACGGGATCTGAAGCTTTCTTT.

The V and J genes are TRBV10-2 and TRBJ1-6; a weak D match, TRBD1 (5 bases). Looked up from germline, CDR1 is WSHSY and CDR2 is SAAADI. The CDR3 runs 14 residues. Trimming took off 0 bases at V and 10 bases at J, with 10 bases between the two ends. As DNA, the CDR3 is TGCGCCAGCAGTGAGTCAGGGGAGGAATCACCCCTCCACTTT. Its translation: CASSESGEESPLHF.

The genes are TRBV11-3 and TRBJ2-7; a weak D match, TRBD2 (5 bases). The CDR3 is 17 residues long. CDR1 SGHNT and CDR2 YENEEA come from the germline V gene. V was cut by 6 bases and J by 0 bases, with 21 bases left in between. The CDR3 DNA sequence: TGTGCCAGCAGTCACTTGAACGGGGATGGTACCTCCTACGAGCAGTACTTC. Residues: CASSHLNGDGTSYEQYF. Full variable domain (missing parts from reference TRBV11-3 and TRBJ2-7): EAGVVQSPRYKIIEKKQPVAFWCNPISGHNTLYWYLQNLGQGPELLIRYENEEAVDDSQLPKDRFSAERLKGVDSTLKIQPAELGDSAVYLCASSHLNGDGTSYEQYFGPGTRLTVT.

The V gene is TRBV7-2, the J gene TRBJ2-1; TRBD2 matches 8 bases. Trimming removed 5 bases from V and 1 base from J; junction bases left unmatched: 4. The CDR3 runs 15 residues. CDR1 is SGHTA, CDR2 FQGNSA, per germline. CDR3 DNA: TGTGCCAGCAGCGAGACTAGCGTATCCTACAATGAGCAGTTCTTC. As protein: CASSETSVSYNEQFF.

The gene calls are TRBV4-1 and TRBJ2-7, with D perhaps TRBD1 (6 bases). In germline, CDR1 is MGHRA, CDR2 YSYEKL. The V end lost 5 bases, the J end lost 2 bases, and 13 bases lay between the germline ends. This CDR3 is 14 amino acids long. In nucleotides, the CDR3 is TGCGCCAGCAGCTCCGGGACAAATACCTACGAGCAGTACTTC. This codes for CASSSGTNTYEQYF.

The chain has TRBV3-1 (or the pseudogene TRBV3-2) and TRBJ2-4, with a possible D match to TRBD1 (5 bases). The CDR3 loop spans 14 amino acids. Germline V gene lookup returns CDR1 LGHDT and CDR2 YNNKEL (reference sequence). V was shortened by 2 bases and J by 7 bases, with 12 bases between the two germline ends. For the CDR3, the DNA is TGTGCCAGCAGCCAATGGCAGGGTGGGAACATTCAGTACTTC. Its translation: CASSQWQGGNIQYF.